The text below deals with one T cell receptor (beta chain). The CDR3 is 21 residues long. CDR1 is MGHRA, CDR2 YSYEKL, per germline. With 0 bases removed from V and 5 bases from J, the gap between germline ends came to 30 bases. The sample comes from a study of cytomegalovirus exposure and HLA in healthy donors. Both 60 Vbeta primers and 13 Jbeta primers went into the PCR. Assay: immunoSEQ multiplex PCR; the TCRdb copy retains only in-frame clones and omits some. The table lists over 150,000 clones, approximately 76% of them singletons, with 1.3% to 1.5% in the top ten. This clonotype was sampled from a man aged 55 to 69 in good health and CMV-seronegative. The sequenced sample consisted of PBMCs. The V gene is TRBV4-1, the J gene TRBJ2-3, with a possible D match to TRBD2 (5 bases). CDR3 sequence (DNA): TGCGCCAGCAGCCAAGAAGAAGGCAGAGTCAGGTGGCTAGCTGGGGAAGATACGCAGTATTTT. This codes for CASSQEEGRVRWLAGEDTQYF.